This TCR beta chain stems from a study of neoadjuvant anti-PD-1 for oral cavity cancer. Study summary: Non-progressing patients received a fourth nivolumab dose near day 43, then surgery on days 50-56. General study findings and limits: Each response group had just a few patients in TCR analyses.

Notes on this clone: Its target is not known.

Six replicates per PBMC sample, mostly from about 460 ng of genomic DNA. Profiling relied on immunoSEQ multiplex PCR, and the TCRdb table lists in-frame clones only, not all of them. The table has roughly 67,000 clones, around 83% seen once. The CDR3 runs 16 residues. Germline CDR1 reads GTSNPN; CDR2 reads SVGIG (reference sequence). With 4 bases removed from V and 8 bases from J, the gap between germline ends came to 23 bases. This sequence was found in a person aged 35-79 years with oral cavity squamous cell carcinoma. The sample in question was PBMCs, obtained before nivolumab (anti-PD-1) treatment. The chain combines TRBV30 with TRBJ1-4; no clear D gene. As DNA, the CDR3 is TGTGCCTGGAAGCCAGGTTTGGGAAATGGGCTAGAAAAACTGTTTTTT. Residues: CAWKPGLGNGLEKLFF.